This record looks at one T cell receptor beta chain sequence and its context. Its antigen remains undetermined. The input lacks base qualities; no much larger clone sits a single base away. The immunoSEQ Assay, a bias-controlled multiplex PCR, was used to amplify TCRbeta CDR3 regions from genomic DNA. The study's processing was this. The number of nucleated cells in each sample was estimated from the amplification of reference gene primers within the assay. To quantify the absolute abundance of each unique TCRbeta CDR3 rearrangement, sequence reads were collapsed and filtered. For each sample, productive Simpson clonality was calculated by taking the square root of Simpson's diversity index across productive rearrangements. The table comes from immuneACCESS by way of TCRdb, which keeps in-frame sequences with V and J called. Part of the clones is missing from these tables; in studies checked, under half for an unresolved V gene and the rest for unknown reasons. For V, J and clone size, that table is used; D and trimming come from the DNA. The sample table shows 250,000 to 350,000 clones, and around 85% are seen once. The ten largest account for more than 1.1% of the sample.

The record originates from a study of blood T cell repertoires in COVID-19 (TCRdb year 2020). In terms of the full investigation: Collaborator samples came from the United States, Italy and Spain and covered acute and convalescent phases of COVID-19. Nearly every sample came with metadata listing a de-identified subject ID, COVID-19 status, age in years and sex. The dataset comprised deeply sampled blood TCRbeta repertoires from subjects exposed to, actively infected with, or recovered from COVID-19. The repertoires were released in a freely available public database meant as a resource for research on the immune response to SARS-CoV-2. Where HLA class I and class II types were available, the types were taken from metadata supplied by the sample provider, not from assay-based typing. The material from the prospective study consisted of cDNA or gDNA derived from T cells, B-cell-depleted T cells, or PBMCs. Samples were obtained from the ongoing ImmuneRACE study (first 160 participants) and from some 1,200 subjects provided by 6 global collaborators.

In Seattle, one collaborating source enrolled patients while the infection was active and tracked those patients longitudinally over the course of disease. Collaborating institutions collected whole blood in K2EDTA tubes following their own protocols. For TCRbeta analysis, collaborator samples were shipped as frozen whole blood, as isolated PBMCs, or as DNA extracted from either sample type. Beyond this particular receptor, the publication reports: The quantity of clinical and demographic metadata differed by source and by participant and was supplied without curation.

V lost 6 bases and J lost 0 bases; the stretch between them is 9 bases long. CDR1 is given as LNHDA and CDR2 as SQIVND, both from the germline V gene (reference sequence). The CDR3 starts with the cysteine, ends with the phenylalanine, and has 14 residues. Of the read, only the CDR3 DNA is kept; its 42 bases are in frame from base 1. Sequenced: peripheral blood. The TCR originated in a human donor with COVID-19, enrolled during active disease. The donor label of this sample is uncertain. The sequence joins TRBV19 to TRBJ1-3, with a tentative D gene TRBD1 over 6 matching bases. The CDR3 reads as follows: CASRDSSSGNTIYF. The DNA sequence is as follows: TGTGCCAGTAGGGACAGTTCCTCTGGAAACACCATATATTTT.